In this sample, the clone carrying this T cell receptor (beta chain) turned up many times. Its antigen is not identified. This entry belongs to a study of T-cell memory formation after mild COVID-19. Study-level information: The study found TCR clusters largely donor specific. General study findings and limits: Later expanders leaned toward CD4+, whereas clones contracting from day 15 to 85 were balanced CD4/CD8.

V lost 6 bases and J 5 bases, leaving 19 bases between the germline ends. Per germline, CDR1 MNHEY and CDR2 SVGEGT. CDR3 length equals 16 residues. Constant-segment primers and 5'RACE yielded cDNA libraries for TCR alpha and TCR beta, each carrying sample barcodes and UMIs. TCRdb called the 5' RACE reads again in MiXCR, with one record for every CDR3 protein. The table shows about 350,000 distinct CDR3 sequences, with roughly an eighth occurring only once. Input material: PBMCs or a T cell subset sorted from them (not recorded which). The clonotype comes from a man aged 18 to 30 who had mild COVID-19 (a few samples of this study predate the infection). Cell type and time point are not known. V and J are TRBV6-2 or TRBV6-3 and TRBJ2-2, with D unclear. The CDR3 nucleotides are TGTGCCAGCAGCCCGCAGTGGGGTTGGGGTACCGGGGAGCTGTTTTTT. Amino acids: CASSPQWGWGTGELFF.